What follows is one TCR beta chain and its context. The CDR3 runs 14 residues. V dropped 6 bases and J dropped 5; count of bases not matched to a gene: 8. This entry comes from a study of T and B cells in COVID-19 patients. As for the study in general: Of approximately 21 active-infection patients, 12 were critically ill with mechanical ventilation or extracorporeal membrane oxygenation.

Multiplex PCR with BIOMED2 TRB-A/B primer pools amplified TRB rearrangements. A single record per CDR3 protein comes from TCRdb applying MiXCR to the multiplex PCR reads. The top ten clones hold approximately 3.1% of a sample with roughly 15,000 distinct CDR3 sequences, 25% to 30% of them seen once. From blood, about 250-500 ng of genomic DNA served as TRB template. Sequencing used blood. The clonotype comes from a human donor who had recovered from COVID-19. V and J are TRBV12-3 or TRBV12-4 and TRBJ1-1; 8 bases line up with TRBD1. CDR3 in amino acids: CASSRRQGRTEAFF. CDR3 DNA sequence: TGTGCCAGCAGCAGGCGACAGGGGAGGACTGAAGCTTTCTTT.